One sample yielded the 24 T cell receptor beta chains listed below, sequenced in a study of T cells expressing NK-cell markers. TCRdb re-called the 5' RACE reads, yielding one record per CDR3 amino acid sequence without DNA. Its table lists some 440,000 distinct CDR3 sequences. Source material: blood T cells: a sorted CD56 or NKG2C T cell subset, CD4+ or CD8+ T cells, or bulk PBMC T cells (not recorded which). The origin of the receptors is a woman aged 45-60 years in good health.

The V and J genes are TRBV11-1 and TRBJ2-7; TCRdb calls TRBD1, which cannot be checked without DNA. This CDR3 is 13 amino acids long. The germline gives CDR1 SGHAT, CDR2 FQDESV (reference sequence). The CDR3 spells CASSFAGTDEQYF.

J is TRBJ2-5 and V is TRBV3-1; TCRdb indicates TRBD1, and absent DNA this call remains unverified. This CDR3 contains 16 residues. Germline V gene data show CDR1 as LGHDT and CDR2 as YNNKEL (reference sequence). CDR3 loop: CASSLPLGTGQETQYF.

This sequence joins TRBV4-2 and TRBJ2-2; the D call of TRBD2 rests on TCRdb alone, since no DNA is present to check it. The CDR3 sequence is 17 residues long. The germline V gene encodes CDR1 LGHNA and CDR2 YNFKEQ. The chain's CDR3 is CASSQVGVSGGTGELFF.

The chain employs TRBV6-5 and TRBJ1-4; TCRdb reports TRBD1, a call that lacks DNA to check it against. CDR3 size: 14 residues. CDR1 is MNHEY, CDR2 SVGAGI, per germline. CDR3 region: CASSPDRGSEKLFF.

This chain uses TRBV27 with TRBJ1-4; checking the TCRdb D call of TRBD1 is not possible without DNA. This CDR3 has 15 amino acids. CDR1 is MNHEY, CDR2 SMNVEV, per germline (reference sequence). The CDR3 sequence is CASIFPRQYNEKLFF.

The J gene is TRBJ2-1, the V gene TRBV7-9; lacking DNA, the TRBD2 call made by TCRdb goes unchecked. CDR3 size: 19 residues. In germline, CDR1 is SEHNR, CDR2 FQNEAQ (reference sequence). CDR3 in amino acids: CASSLAPRTSGRAVKEQFF.

The CDR3 sequence: CASSKAGLVRSYEQFF. The chain has TRBV21-1 and TRBJ2-1; as DNA is missing, the TRBD2 call by TCRdb cannot be tested. TRBV21-1 is a pseudogene segment. The CDR3 has 16 amino acids.

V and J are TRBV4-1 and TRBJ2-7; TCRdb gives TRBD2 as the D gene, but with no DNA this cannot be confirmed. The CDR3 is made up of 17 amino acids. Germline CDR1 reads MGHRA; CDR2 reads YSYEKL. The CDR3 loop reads CASSQVSRTNPYYEQYF.

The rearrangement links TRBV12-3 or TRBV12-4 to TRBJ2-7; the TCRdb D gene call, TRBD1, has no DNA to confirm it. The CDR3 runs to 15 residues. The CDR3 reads CASSLGDRRTYEQYF.

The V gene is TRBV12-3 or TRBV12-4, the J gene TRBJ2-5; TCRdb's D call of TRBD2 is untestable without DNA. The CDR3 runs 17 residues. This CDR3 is CASSLMAGLAVQETQYF.

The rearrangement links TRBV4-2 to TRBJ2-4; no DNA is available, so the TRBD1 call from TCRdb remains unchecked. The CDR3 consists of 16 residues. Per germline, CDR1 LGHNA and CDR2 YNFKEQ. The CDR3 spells CASSPPGQGVKNIQYF.

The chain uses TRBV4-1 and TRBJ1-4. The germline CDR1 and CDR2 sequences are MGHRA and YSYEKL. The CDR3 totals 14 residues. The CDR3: CASSWRGDDEKLFF.

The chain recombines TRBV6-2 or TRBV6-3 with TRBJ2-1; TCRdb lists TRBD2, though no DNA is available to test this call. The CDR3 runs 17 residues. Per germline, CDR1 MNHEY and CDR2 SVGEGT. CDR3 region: CASSSLRLAGDQGEQFF.

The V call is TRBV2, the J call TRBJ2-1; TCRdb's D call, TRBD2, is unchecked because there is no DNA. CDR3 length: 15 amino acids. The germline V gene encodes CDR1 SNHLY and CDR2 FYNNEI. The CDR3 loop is CASRALAGGGNEQFF.

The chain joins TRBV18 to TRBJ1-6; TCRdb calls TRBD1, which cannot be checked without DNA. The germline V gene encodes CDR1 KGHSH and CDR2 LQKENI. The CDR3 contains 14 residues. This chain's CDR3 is CASSPGRIHSPLHF.

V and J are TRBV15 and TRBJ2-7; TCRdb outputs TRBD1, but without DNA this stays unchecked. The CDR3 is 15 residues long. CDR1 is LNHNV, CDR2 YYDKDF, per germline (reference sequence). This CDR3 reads CATSRQGQGSYEQYF. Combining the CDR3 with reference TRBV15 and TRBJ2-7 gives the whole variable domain DAMVIQNPRYQVTQFGKPVTLSCSQTLNHNVMYWYQQKSSQAPKLLFHYYDKDFNNEADTPDNFQSRRPNTSFCFLDIRSPGLGDTAMYLCATSRQGQGSYEQYFGPGTRLTVT.

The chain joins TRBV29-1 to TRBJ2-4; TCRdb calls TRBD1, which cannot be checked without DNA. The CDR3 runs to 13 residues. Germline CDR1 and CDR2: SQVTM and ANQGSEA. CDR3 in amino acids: CSVRLTELNIQYF. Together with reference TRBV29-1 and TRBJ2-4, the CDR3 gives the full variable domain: SAVISQKPSRDICQRGTSLTIQCQVDSQVTMMFWYRQQPGQSLTLIATANQGSEATYESGFVIDKFPISRPNLTFSTLTVSNMSPEDSSIYLCSVRLTELNIQYFGAGTRLSVL.

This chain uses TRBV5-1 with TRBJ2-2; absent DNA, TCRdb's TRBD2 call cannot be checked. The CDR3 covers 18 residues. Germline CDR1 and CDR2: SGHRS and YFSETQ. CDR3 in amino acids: CASSLVGRRGRAPGELFF.

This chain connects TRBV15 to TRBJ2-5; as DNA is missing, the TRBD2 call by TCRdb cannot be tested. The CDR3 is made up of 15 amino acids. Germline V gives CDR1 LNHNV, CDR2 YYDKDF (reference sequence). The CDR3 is CATSREMAGVETQYF.

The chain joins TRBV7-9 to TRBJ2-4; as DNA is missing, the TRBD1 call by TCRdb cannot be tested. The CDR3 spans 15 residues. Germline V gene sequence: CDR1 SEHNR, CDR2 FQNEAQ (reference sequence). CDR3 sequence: CASSLALGQHPIQYF.

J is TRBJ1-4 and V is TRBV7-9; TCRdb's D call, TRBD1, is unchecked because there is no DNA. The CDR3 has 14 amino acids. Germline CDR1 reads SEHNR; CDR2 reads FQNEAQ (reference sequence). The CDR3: CASSLWQGNEKLFF.

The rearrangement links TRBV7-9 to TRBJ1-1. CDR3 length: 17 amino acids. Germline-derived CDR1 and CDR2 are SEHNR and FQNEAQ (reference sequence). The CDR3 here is CASSLAQQARGPMGAFF.

CDR3 protein: CASSRGGEWGYGYTF. The genes are TRBV19 and TRBJ1-2; TCRdb selects TRBD1, and the lack of DNA leaves this call unchecked. Germline V gene data show CDR1 as LNHDA and CDR2 as SQIVND (reference sequence). The CDR3 has 15 residues.

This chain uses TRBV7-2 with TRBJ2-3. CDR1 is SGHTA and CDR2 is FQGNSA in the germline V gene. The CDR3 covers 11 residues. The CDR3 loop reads CASARRDTQYF.